This T cell receptor (beta chain) was retrieved from a study of CD8+ T cells in alopecia areata. A note on this clone: The antigen remains undetermined.

The treatment: oral pan-JAK inhibitor, 5-10 mg twice daily. The authors sorted CD4+ and CD8+ T cells from PBMCs. Investigators isolated RNA and reverse transcribed it into cDNA to act as the sequencing template. Method: immunoSEQ multiplex PCR; TCRdb's copy keeps in-frame clones and lacks some. The repertoire holds fewer than 110,000 clones, with around 84% as singletons. General study findings and limits: Tofacitinib did not eliminate many expanded lesional clones from scalp or blood. The study found tofacitinib significantly decreased scalp clonality and expanded CD8+ clones among the top 100. Greater clonality was observed in lesional scalp samples, especially alopecia totalis/universalis, versus normal scalp.

The sequence derives from a human donor with alopecia areata. The sample was CD8+ T cells sorted from blood, taken at approximately week 34, from a patient treated with tofacitinib.

Here the CDR3 DNA reads TGTGCCAGCAGCGTTGGGACTAACAATGAGCAGTTCTTC. It specifies CASSVGTNNEQFF. The chain has TRBV9 and TRBJ2-1, with 7 nucleotides matching TRBD2. V lost 2 bases to trimming and J lost 5 bases; unmatched junction nucleotides: 1. This CDR3 is 13 amino acids long. Germline V gene data show CDR1 as SGDLS and CDR2 as YYNGEE.